The clone carrying this T cell receptor beta chain was counted many times. This entry is derived from a study of neurological immune-mediated disorders. Each CDR3 protein gets one entry after TCRdb re-called the 5' RACE reads with MiXCR. The table shows roughly 100,000 distinct CDR3 sequences, with about a tenth occurring only once. Time point denoted: longitudinal time-point 3. Specimen: PBMCs. This clonotype was sampled from a female donor with HTLV-1-associated myelopathy (HAM/TSP).

CDR3 loop: CASSPQGGGGRETQYF. The CDR3 DNA reads TGTGCCAGCAGCCCCCAAGGAGGGGGGGGCCGGGAGACCCAGTACTTC. This chain connects TRBV28 to TRBJ2-5, with D perhaps TRBD2 (7 bases). CDR3 size: 16 residues. V lost 6 bases to trimming and J lost 5 bases, with 22 bases between them. Per germline, CDR1 MDHEN and CDR2 SYDVKM.